A selection of T cell receptor beta chains follows, all from one sample in a study of T cells after yellow fever vaccination. Each CDR3 protein is one row after TCRdb ran MiXCR on the 5' RACE reads. This sample has 400,000 or so distinct CDR3 sequences; approximately 5.7% occur once, and the top ten carry approximately 16%. The specimen was PBMCs, collected 5 days after the yellow fever booster vaccination. The source is a man younger than 45 who received the YFV17D yellow fever vaccine. CDR3s include the opening cysteine and the closing phenylalanine or tryptophan. Each record gives: V gene, clone size, D gene, J gene, CDR3 protein, CDR3 DNA. The D gene is left open where the match is weak. Part of the rows lack a size; the others show once, few, many or a class for expanded clones.

>TRBV27|NA|TRBD1|TRBJ1-5
CASSSRTGGGQPQHF
TGTGCCAGCAGTTCGCGGACAGGGGGCGGTCAGCCCCAGCATTTT
>TRBV7-2|NA|NA|TRBJ2-7
CASRGAGVSSYEQYF
TGTGCCAGCAGGGGGGCGGGGGTTAGCTCCTACGAGCAGTACTTC
>TRBV30|many|NA|TRBJ2-7
CAWSAGAIYEQYF
TGTGCCTGGAGTGCTGGGGCCATTTACGAGCAGTACTTC
>TRBV6-1|few|NA|TRBJ2-7
CASSREITYEQYF
TGTGCCAGCAGCAGGGAAATAACCTACGAGCAGTACTTC
>TRBV20-1|many|NA|TRBJ2-3
CSAYLTPDTQYF
TGCAGTGCCTACCTTACCCCAGATACGCAGTATTTT
>TRBV7-3|NA|TRBD2|TRBJ2-1
CASSLTGGRASEQFF
TGTGCCAGCAGCTTAACGGGCGGGAGGGCCAGTGAGCAGTTCTTC
>TRBV27|few|NA|TRBJ2-3
CASSLSGTSVIDTQYF
TGTGCCAGCAGTTTATCCGGGACCTCCGTCATAGATACGCAGTATTTT
>TRBV20-1|few|NA|TRBJ2-7
CSAPYGGSAEYYEQYF
TGCAGTGCTCCCTACGGGGGTAGCGCCGAGTACTACGAGCAGTACTTC
>TRBV10-3|few|NA|TRBJ2-7
CAISDGRQATREQYF
TGTGCCATCAGTGACGGGCGTCAAGCCACACGGGAGCAGTACTTC
>TRBV20-1|many|NA|TRBJ2-5
CSARDVRGGVETQYF
TGCAGTGCTAGAGATGTCAGGGGGGGTGTGGAGACCCAGTACTTC
>TRBV20-1|few|TRBD1|TRBJ2-7
CSARTGAPNEQYF
TGCAGTGCCAGGACAGGGGCGCCAAACGAGCAGTACTTC
>TRBV6-1|few|NA|TRBJ2-3
CASRTQARDTQYF
TGTGCCAGCAGAACACAGGCCCGGGATACGCAGTATTTT
>TRBV7-9|NA|TRBD2|TRBJ2-2
CASSSTGLAPNTGELFF
TGTGCCAGCAGCTCGACGGGACTAGCCCCGAACACCGGGGAGCTGTTTTTT
>TRBV5-1|few|TRBD1|TRBJ1-2
CASSSGQGQTYGYTF
TGCGCCAGCAGCTCAGGACAGGGACAGACCTATGGCTACACCTTC
>TRBV7-9|few|TRBD1|TRBJ1-1
CATRKGAQFGGTEAFF
TGTGCCACCAGAAAGGGGGCACAATTTGGTGGGACTGAAGCTTTCTTT
>TRBV20-1|few|TRBD2|TRBJ2-7
CSAPLALSSYEQYF
TGCAGTGCTCCACTAGCGCTGAGCTCCTACGAGCAGTACTTC
>TRBV5-1|many|TRBD1|TRBJ2-1
CASRTGGAIFSNEQFF
TGCGCCTCCCGGACAGGGGGCGCGATTTTTAGCAATGAGCAGTTCTTC
>TRBV20-1|few|NA|TRBJ2-7
CSARDGWTDYEQYF
TGCAGTGCTAGAGATGGGTGGACCGACTACGAGCAGTACTTC
>TRBV30|few|TRBD2|TRBJ2-3
CAWSRGASGRDTQYF
TGTGCCTGGAGTAGGGGGGCTAGCGGGAGGGATACGCAGTATTTT
>TRBV20-1|NA|NA|TRBJ2-5
CSARDAQETQYF
TGCAGTGCTAGGGACGCCCAAGAGACCCAGTACTTC
>TRBV3-1|NA|TRBD1|TRBJ1-1
CASSQTTGRTEAFF
TGTGCCAGCAGCCAGACGACAGGGAGGACTGAAGCTTTCTTT
>TRBV3-1|many|TRBD2|TRBJ2-7
CATGRLAGGPIYEQYF
TGTGCCACCGGACGACTAGCGGGAGGGCCTATCTACGAGCAGTACTTC
>TRBV15|many|NA|TRBJ2-7
CATSREAGWNEQYF
TGTGCCACCAGCAGAGAGGCAGGGTGGAACGAGCAGTACTTC
>TRBV12-3/TRBV12-4|NA|NA|TRBJ2-1
CASTMGLGNNEQFF
TGTGCCAGCACCATGGGGCTAGGGAACAATGAGCAGTTCTTC
>TRBV12-3/TRBV12-4|NA|TRBD2|TRBJ2-1
CASSTTSGSVQFF
TGTGCCAGCAGCACGACTAGCGGGAGTGTGCAGTTCTTC
>TRBV27|many|NA|TRBJ1-2
CASSRAGYGYTF
TGTGCCAGCTCCCGAGCGGGGTATGGCTACACCTTC
>TRBV4-3|once|TRBD1|TRBJ2-7
CASSRTAGDSSYEQYF
TGCGCCAGCAGCCGAACGGCCGGGGACAGTTCCTACGAGCAGTACTTC
>TRBV4-3|NA|NA|TRBJ2-6
CASSQDHGARVGANVLTF
TGCGCCAGCAGCCAAGATCATGGAGCTCGGGTTGGGGCCAACGTCCTGACTTTC
>TRBV5-1|many|NA|TRBJ1-3
CASSLTRGNTIYF
TGCGCCAGCAGCTTAACACGCGGAAACACCATATATTTT
>TRBV7-6|many|TRBD1|TRBJ2-1
CASSPHRQGLNYNEQFF
TGTGCCAGCAGCCCCCACCGACAGGGTCTCAACTACAATGAGCAGTTCTTC
>TRBV7-9|many|NA|TRBJ2-7
CASSLGMSYEQYF
TGTGCCAGCAGCTTAGGAATGTCCTACGAGCAGTACTTC
>TRBV12-3/TRBV12-4|NA|TRBD1|TRBJ2-5
CTSSLWGTEETQYF
TGTACCAGCAGTTTATGGGGGACAGAAGAGACCCAGTACTTC
>TRBV20-1|NA|TRBD2|TRBJ2-7
CSARGILATAYEQYF
TGCAGTGCTAGAGGGATACTAGCGACGGCCTACGAGCAGTACTTC
>TRBV3-1|NA|TRBD2|TRBJ2-2
CASSQGGGTRGELFF
TGTGCCAGCAGCCAAGGAGGCGGGACTAGAGGGGAGCTGTTTTTT
>TRBV7-9|many|TRBD1|TRBJ1-2
CASSLGTEYGYTF
TGTGCCAGCAGTCTCGGGACAGAGTATGGCTACACCTTC
>TRBV5-1|few|TRBD2|TRBJ2-1
CASSLGTSGSGVYEQFF
TGCGCCAGCAGCTTGGGTACTAGCGGGAGCGGCGTTTATGAGCAGTTCTTC
>TRBV7-9|many|TRBD1|TRBJ1-1
CAGDRVGTEAFF
TGTGCCGGCGACAGGGTCGGCACTGAAGCTTTCTTT
>TRBV5-1|many|NA|TRBJ2-3
CASNPGLLASDTQYF
TGCGCCAGCAATCCGGGACTCCTGGCCTCCGATACGCAGTATTTT
>TRBV19|NA|TRBD1|TRBJ1-3
CASSHRTGPGNTIYF
TGTGCCAGTAGTCACCGGACAGGTCCTGGAAACACCATATATTTT